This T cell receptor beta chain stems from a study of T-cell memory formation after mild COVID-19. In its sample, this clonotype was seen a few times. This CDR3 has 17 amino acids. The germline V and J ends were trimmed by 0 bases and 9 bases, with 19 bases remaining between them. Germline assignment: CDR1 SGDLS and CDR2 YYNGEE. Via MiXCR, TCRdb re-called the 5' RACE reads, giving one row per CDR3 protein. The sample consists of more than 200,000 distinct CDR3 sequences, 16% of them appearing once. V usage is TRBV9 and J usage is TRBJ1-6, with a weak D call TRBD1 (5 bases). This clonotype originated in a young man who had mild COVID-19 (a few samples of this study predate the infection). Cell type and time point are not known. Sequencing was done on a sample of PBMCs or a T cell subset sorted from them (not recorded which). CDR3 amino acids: CASSVGPGSAGGSPLHF. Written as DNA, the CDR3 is TGTGCCAGCAGCGTAGGACCAGGGTCCGCGGGTGGTTCACCCCTCCACTTT.